This TCR beta chain was profiled in a study of beta chain features in type 1 diabetes (dated by TCRdb to between 2018 and 2020). General notes on the study: Mean age, gender distribution, total cell number and subset yield did not differ between patients and healthy donors. A total of 107,917,701 sorted cells were examined across all samples, and the number of cells per subset was strongly correlated with RNA yield. In the study, TCRB repertoires of sorted circulating CD4+ T cell subsets from recently diagnosed type 1 diabetes patients were compared with those of matched healthy donors. Regulatory and stem cell-like memory subsets were isolated from only 8 patients and about eight healthy donors, whereas naive and central memory subsets came from all 30 or so donors.

On this clone itself: This clone's antigen is unknown. No much larger clone exists at a distance of one base, and base qualities are not known.

All of the isolated RNA was reverse transcribed with the High Capacity cDNA Reverse Transcription Kit, so expressed TCRB transcripts were sequenced. Naive, central memory and regulatory T cell samples underwent deep immunoSEQ sequencing, averaging about 3.57 million total reads per sample. After sorted cells were lysed in RLT buffer, RNA was extracted with DNase-treated RNeasy Micro or Mini kits, with the choice depending on cell number. Each cell subset was processed separately to prevent cross-contamination, with patient and healthy donor samples processed together. TCRB sequences were amplified from cDNA with the immunoSEQ multiplex PCR, producing 87-bp fragments spanning the CDR3 region. Sequencing of the amplicons was done on the Illumina HiSeq platform. For the original study's pipeline: PCR bias was computationally corrected using synthetic template baselines, reads within Hamming distance 2 were collapsed, and singletons that could not be merged were discarded. Reads were aligned against IMGT to assign V, D and J genes, CDR3 length and insertions or deletions at six rearrangement sites. Clonotype counts were normalized to sorted cell number within each subset before computing true diversity and Gini coefficients with the tcR R package. The overlap coefficient, calculated on TCRB nucleotide sequences, was used to quantify repertoire sharing. TCRdb took this table from immuneACCESS and kept in-frame rearrangements with V and J called. Such tables lack part of the clones; where checked against another copy, unresolved V genes explain under half of the gap, and the rest is unexplained. The V and J calls and clone size come from that table; D and trimming were worked out from the DNA. In this sample the table shows fewer than 350,000 clones, 7.5% to 9.5% of which occur a single time. Roughly 1% of the sample is taken by the ten largest.

The investigation overall reported the following: Only small numbers of individuals were included in the HLA sub-analyses, which left unresolved whether HLA type had any influence on TCRB rearrangement. Naive, central memory and regulatory TCRB repertoires appeared to be more alike among patients than among healthy donors. In all four CD4+ subsets, TCRB CDR3 length was moderately but significantly shorter in type 1 diabetes patients. Because cDNA rather than genomic DNA was sequenced, highly expressing activated cells could have been over-represented, although no difference in activation and CD3 levels was found between groups. Shorter templates might have been favored by PCR, but patient and control samples were amplified and corrected together, so both groups would have been affected equally by any skew. Fewer insertions and more nucleotide deletions at VDJ recombination sites were observed in patients with type 1 diabetes, implying thymic rearrangement abnormalities.

From each donor, a single peripheral blood sample of approximately 110 mL on average was drawn into heparinised tubes. A BD FACSAria II and a panel including CD45RO, CCR7, CD25, CD127, CD95 and CD27 were used to sort naive, central memory, regulatory and stem cell-like memory CD4+ T cells. Every sorted population had a purity above 98%. PBMCs were isolated right away by Lymphoprep density gradient centrifugation and were stained directly, without culture. Samples were stained and sorted in pairs, with one healthy donor and one patient per experiment, so that batch effects were minimized. The source is a woman under 30 in good health. Sequences were obtained from central memory CD4+ T cells from blood.

The DNA reads as follows: TGCGCCAGCAGGGCGACAGGGGGTGGGGGCTACACCTTC. It encodes CASRATGGGGYTF. The rearrangement combines TRBV23-1 with TRBJ1-2; 9 of the junction bases match TRBD1. TRBV23-1 has ORF status, its function being uncertain. Relative to germline, V is missing 6 bases and J is missing 8 bases, with 7 bases of the junction outside any gene match. Inclusive of the bounding cysteine and phenylalanine, the CDR3 is 13 residues long. The sequence is cut down to CDR3 DNA, 39 bases in frame from base 1.